The 8 T cell receptor beta chains below were found in one sample sequenced in a study of blood T cell repertoires in COVID-19. The protocol was immunoSEQ multiplex PCR, while the TCRdb copy is restricted to in-frame clones and leaves out a portion. The table lists over 150,000 clones, roughly 84% of them singletons. The sequenced sample was peripheral blood. The receptors originated from a human donor in a cohort sampled during active COVID-19.

The chain couples TRBV19 to TRBJ1-4; D is unclear. There are 15 residues in the CDR3. The V gene lost 5 bases and the J gene lost 8 bases, with 18 bases spanning the gap. In germline, CDR1 is LNHDA, CDR2 SQIVND (reference sequence). CDR3 region: CASSPRNGGYEKLFF. CDR3 in DNA: TGTGCCAGTAGTCCGAGGAACGGCGGGTACGAAAAACTGTTTTTT.

The V call is TRBV19, the J call TRBJ1-1, with TRBD1 identical over 11 bases. CDR1 LNHDA and CDR2 SQIVND come from the germline V gene (reference sequence). J lost 5 bases, V lost 9 bases, and 23 bases had no gene match. There are 19 residues in the CDR3. DNA for the CDR3: TGTGCCAGGCAACCCGGACAGGGGGCGAGGCGGTGTTTGGTTACTGAAGCTTTCTTT. Translated: CARQPGQGARRCLVTEAFF.

A few counts support this clone. The rearrangement links TRBV21-1 to TRBJ1-2; TRBD1 is taken as the D call from the table, unchecked against the DNA. TRBV21-1 is a pseudogene segment. The length of the CDR3 is 15 residues. The CDR3, as DNA: TGTGCCAGCAGCAATGTCTACAGGGGGGGATCGGGCTACACCTTC. Amino acid sequence: CASSNVYRGGSGYTF.

V gene TRBV10-3 combines with J gene TRBJ2-7; TRBD1 aligns across 8 bases. This CDR3 contains 14 residues. Unmatched junction bases numbered 9, after V lost 5 bases and J lost 6 bases. Germline lookup yields CDR1 ENHRY and CDR2 SYGVKD. Here the CDR3 DNA reads TGTGCCATCAGTCCCGACAGGGGAGGAGCCGAGCAGTACTTC. Its protein product is CAISPDRGGAEQYF.

This clone has only a few counts. The chain combines TRBV7-9 with TRBJ1-2; D possibly corresponds to TRBD1 (5 bases). Between the trimmed V and J ends, which lost 4 bases and 4 bases, there was a span of 16 bases. Germline CDR1 SEHNR, CDR2 FQNEAQ (reference sequence). This CDR3 comprises 15 residues. CDR3 amino acids: CASSSPGEGPYGYTF. The CDR3 nucleotides are TGTGCCAGCAGCTCTCCGGGGGAAGGGCCCTATGGCTACACCTTC.

This chain connects TRBV28 to TRBJ2-7; 8 nucleotides line up with TRBD2. The CDR3 covers 14 residues. V trimming: 8 bases; J trimming: 4 bases; junction bases outside the gene matches: 10. Germline V gene data show CDR1 as MDHEN and CDR2 as SYDVKM. CDR3: CASDSGGNQYEQYF. The CDR3 DNA reads TGTGCCAGCGATTCGGGGGGGAACCAGTACGAGCAGTACTTC.

The rearrangement joins TRBV2 to TRBJ1-3; 7 bases map to TRBD1. V lost 5 bases to trimming and J lost 4 bases; unmatched junction nucleotides: 11. This CDR3 is 16 amino acids long. The germline V gene encodes CDR1 SNHLY and CDR2 FYNNEI. CDR3 sequence reads: CASSPGQWVSGNTIYF. The CDR3 DNA reads as TGTGCCAGCAGTCCGGGACAGTGGGTCTCAGGAAACACCATATATTTT.

The genes are TRBV5-1 and TRBJ1-6; D possibly corresponds to TRBD1 (6 bases). The CDR3 runs 14 residues. V was trimmed by 3 bases and J by 6 bases, leaving 10 bases between them. From germline, CDR1 is SGHRS and CDR2 YFSETQ. CDR3 amino acids: CASSSGQFNSPLHF. The CDR3 DNA reads TGCGCCAGCAGCTCTGGACAGTTTAATTCACCCCTCCACTTT.